This is a list of T cell receptor beta chains from one sample in a study of beta chain features in type 1 diabetes. Using immunoSEQ multiplex PCR, the repertoire was profiled, and TCRdb retains in-frame clones only, with some absent. This sample has roughly 700,000 clones; about an eighth occur once, and the top ten carry approximately 0.02%. Specimen: naive CD4+ T cells from blood. These TCRs come from a man younger than 30 with type 1 diabetes. CDR3s include the opening cysteine and the closing phenylalanine or tryptophan. A D gene is named only where the DNA matches it firmly. Some rows mark clone size as missing; the rest say once, few, many or name a class of expanded clone.

V gene: TRBV2; D gene: NA; J gene: TRBJ1-1; clone size: NA; CDR3 DNA: TGTGCCAGCAGGCACAGCCCGAACACTGAAGCTTTCTTT; CDR3 protein: CASRHSPNTEAFF
V gene: TRBV25-1; D gene: TRBD2; J gene: TRBJ2-3; clone size: NA; CDR3 DNA: TGTGCCAGCAGAATAGCGGGGGGAACAGATACGCAGTATTTT; CDR3 protein: CASRIAGGTDTQYF
V gene: TRBV5-1; D gene: NA; J gene: TRBJ1-4; clone size: few; CDR3 DNA: TGCGCCAGCAGCCACAGACCAACTAATGAAAAACTGTTTTTT; CDR3 protein: CASSHRPTNEKLFF
V gene: TRBV6-6; D gene: TRBD1; J gene: TRBJ1-5; clone size: NA; CDR3 DNA: TGTGCCAGCAGTTACTGGGGACAGTATAGCAATCAGCCCCAGCATTTT; CDR3 protein: CASSYWGQYSNQPQHF
V gene: TRBV28; D gene: TRBD1; J gene: TRBJ2-1; clone size: NA; CDR3 DNA: TGTGCCAGCAGTTTGAGGACAGGAGCCTACAATGAGCAGTTCTTC; CDR3 protein: CASSLRTGAYNEQFF
V gene: TRBV6-6; D gene: NA; J gene: TRBJ1-5; clone size: few; CDR3 DNA: TGTGCCAGCAGTTTAACAGGACAGCCCCAGCATTTT; CDR3 protein: CASSLTGQPQHF
V gene: TRBV25-1; D gene: TRBD1; J gene: TRBJ2-7; clone size: NA; CDR3 DNA: TGTGCCAGCACCCTGGGACAGGGGGCGAGCTACGAGCAGTACTTC; CDR3 protein: CASTLGQGASYEQYF
V gene: TRBV5-1; D gene: NA; J gene: TRBJ1-1; clone size: NA; CDR3 DNA: TGCGCCAGCAGCTCCTCGGGGACTGAAGCTTTCTTT; CDR3 protein: CASSSSGTEAFF
V gene: TRBV30; D gene: NA; J gene: TRBJ2-3; clone size: NA; CDR3 DNA: TGTGCCTGGATGAAGGGAGAACTCACAGATACGCAGTATTTT; CDR3 protein: CAWMKGELTDTQYF
V gene: TRBV7-6; D gene: NA; J gene: TRBJ2-2; clone size: NA; CDR3 DNA: TGTGCCAGCAGCCACTGGTTGTCCGAGAACACCGGGGAGCTGTTTTTT; CDR3 protein: CASSHWLSENTGELFF
V gene: TRBV7-9; D gene: NA; J gene: TRBJ1-1; clone size: NA; CDR3 DNA: TGTGCCAGCAGCTTACAGGGAGTCACTGAAGCTTTCTTT; CDR3 protein: CASSLQGVTEAFF